The 4 T cell receptor beta chains reported below all come from one sample, sequenced in a study of read filtering for tumor transcriptome and immune sequencing. The library was built from 400 to 500 ng RNA with molecular barcoded adaptors for alpha/delta and beta/gamma chains. MiXCR, run by TCRdb on the reads, gives a single entry per CDR3 protein. There are about 130,000 distinct CDR3 sequences in the sample; about an eighth occur only once, and approximately 10% lies in the top ten. Sequenced: a population of CD138-negative cells sorted from bone marrow. The receptors shown here come from a donor at least 40 years old with multiple myeloma.

This sequence joins TRBV29-1 and TRBJ2-5; 12 bases align to TRBD1. The CDR3 spans 13 residues. In germline, CDR1 is SQVTM, CDR2 ANQGSEA. The V gene end was trimmed by 6 bases and the J gene end by 6 bases; junction bases not matched to a gene: 5. The CDR3 protein is CSVPGQGAKTQYF. The DNA of the CDR3 is TGCAGCGTACCGGGACAGGGGGCGAAGACCCAGTACTTC.

In the case of this clonotype: A read error may explain this, as a much larger clone is one base away. This chain links TRBV6-6 with TRBJ1-1; D possibly corresponds to TRBD1 (6 bases). The germline V gene has CDR1 MNHNY and CDR2 SVGAGI (reference sequence). The CDR3 length is 14 residues. V lost 8 bases and J lost 0, with 13 bases in between. CDR3 nucleotide sequence: TGTGCCAGCGCACCGACAGGATTGAACACTGAAGCTTTCTTT. It codes for CASAPTGLNTEAFF.

This clonotype was seen a few times. J is TRBJ1-3 and V is TRBV10-3, with 7 bases fitting TRBD1. Trimming at V came to 3 bases and at J to 4 bases, leaving 9 bases not matched to a gene. CDR3 length: 16 amino acids. Germline V lookup: CDR1 ENHRY, CDR2 SYGVKD. CDR3 amino acids: CAISDQGGRRGNTIYF. CDR3 DNA: TGTGCCATCAGTGACCAGGGGGGCCGACGGGGAAACACCATATATTTT.

In this sample, this clonotype turned up a few times. The chain has TRBV20-1 and TRBJ2-2; 7 bases match TRBD1. The CDR3 is 16 amino acids. With 5 bases clipped from V and 3 bases from J, the junction kept 12 bases outside the gene matches. Germline CDR1 is DFQATT and CDR2 is SNEGSKA (reference sequence). CDR3 in DNA: TGCAGTGCTGCCAGCAGGCAGGGACAGTACACCGGGGAGCTGTTTTTT. Encoded protein: CSAASRQGQYTGELFF.